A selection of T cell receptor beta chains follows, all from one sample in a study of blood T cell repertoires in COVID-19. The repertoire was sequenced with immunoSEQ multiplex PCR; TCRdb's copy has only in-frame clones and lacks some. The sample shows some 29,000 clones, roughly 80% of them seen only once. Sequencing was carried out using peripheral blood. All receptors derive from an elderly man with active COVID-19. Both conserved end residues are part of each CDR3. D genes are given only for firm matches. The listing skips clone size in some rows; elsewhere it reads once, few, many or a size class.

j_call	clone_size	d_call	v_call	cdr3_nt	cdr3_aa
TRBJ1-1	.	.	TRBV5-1	TGCGCCAGCAGCTTGGGACAGACTTTGAACACTGAAGCTTTCTTT	CASSLGQTLNTEAFF
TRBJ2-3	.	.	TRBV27	TGTGCCAGCAGTTTCTCTCCTAGCGTTAGCACAGATACGCAGTATTTT	CASSFSPSVSTDTQYF
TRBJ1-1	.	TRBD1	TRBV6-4	TGTGCCAGCAGTAAGGACAGGGGGGATGAAGCTTTCTTT	CASSKDRGDEAFF
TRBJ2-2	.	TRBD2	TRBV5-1	TGCGCCAGCAGCTTGACAGTGACTCGCGGGGGGCTCTCGGGGGCCGGGGAGCTGTTTTTT	CASSLTVTRGGLSGAGELFF
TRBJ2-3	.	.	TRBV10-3	TGTGCCATCAATCGGGGTCCAGAAGATACGCAGTATTTT	CAINRGPEDTQYF
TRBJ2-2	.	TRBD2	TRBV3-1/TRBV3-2	TGTGCCAGCGGGACTAGTTACACCGGGGAGCTGTTTTTT	CASGTSYTGELFF
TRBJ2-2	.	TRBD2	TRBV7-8	TGTGCCAGCAGCTTAATGCTAAGGACTAGTTTGGCCGGGGAGCTGTTTTTT	CASSLMLRTSLAGELFF
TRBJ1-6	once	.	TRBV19	TGTGCCAGTAGTATCCGTAATTCACCCCTCCACTTT	CASSIRNSPLHF
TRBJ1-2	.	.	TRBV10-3	TGTGCCACCCAAGCAAATGGCTACACCTTC	CATQANGYTF
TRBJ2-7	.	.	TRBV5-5	TGTGCCAGCAGTGCAGAACCACAGGGTTACGAGCAGTACTTC	CASSAEPQGYEQYF
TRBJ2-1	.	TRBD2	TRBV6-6	TGTGCCAGCAGTTACCCAATAGCGGGGGGGCTCGGTGAGCAGTTCTTC	CASSYPIAGGLGEQFF
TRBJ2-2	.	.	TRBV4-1	TGCGCCAGCAGCCAAGTTTGGAACCTAGGGCTGTTTTTT	CASSQVWNLGLFF
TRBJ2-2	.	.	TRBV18	TGTGCCAGCTCACCCCCGACAGGACTGAACACCGGGGAGCTGTTTTTT	CASSPPTGLNTGELFF
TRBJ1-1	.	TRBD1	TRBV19	TGTGCCAGTAGAGGACAGGAGAACACTGAAGCTTTCTTT	CASRGQENTEAFF
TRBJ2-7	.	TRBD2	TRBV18	TGTGCCAGCTCACCGCCTAGCGGGGGATTATACGAGCAGTACTTC	CASSPPSGGLYEQYF
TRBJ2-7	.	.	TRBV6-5	TGTGCCAGCAGTTCCGGCCCAAACCAGGTCTACGAGCAGTACTTC	CASSSGPNQVYEQYF
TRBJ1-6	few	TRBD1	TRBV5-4	TGTGCCAGCAGCGGACAGGGGGCCAATTCACCCCTCCACTTT	CASSGQGANSPLHF
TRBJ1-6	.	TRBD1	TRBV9	TGTGCCAGCAGCCTATTCGATGGGAGGACAGGGGAAAATTCACCCCTCCACTTT	CASSLFDGRTGENSPLHF
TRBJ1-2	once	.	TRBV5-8	TGTGCCAGCAGCTTGGACACCGACTATGGCTACACCTTC	CASSLDTDYGYTF
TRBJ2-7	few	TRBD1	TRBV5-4	TGTGCCAGCAGCTTGCAAGGGGGCGACGAGCAGTACTTC	CASSLQGGDEQYF
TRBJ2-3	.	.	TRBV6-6	TGTGCCAGCAGAAGACTAGTCTCCACAGATACGCAGTATTTT	CASRRLVSTDTQYF
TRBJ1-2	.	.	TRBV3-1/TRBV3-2	TGTGCCAGCAGCCAAGATGGCCGGGACTATGGCTACACCTTC	CASSQDGRDYGYTF
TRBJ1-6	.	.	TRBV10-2	TGCGCCAGCAGTGATCAGTATTCACCCCTCCACTTT	CASSDQYSPLHF
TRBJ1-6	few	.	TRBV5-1	TGCGCCAGCAGCTTGGGAGGGGGCTCCTATAATTCACCCCTCCACTTT	CASSLGGGSYNSPLHF
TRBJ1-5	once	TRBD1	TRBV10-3	TGTGCCATCAGCGTCACAGGGGAAAATAATCAGCCCCAGCATTTT	CAISVTGENNQPQHF
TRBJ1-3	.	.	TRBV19	TGTGCCAGTAGTATGAAAGGCAGGGGTGGTGGAAACACCATATATTTT	CASSMKGRGGGNTIYF